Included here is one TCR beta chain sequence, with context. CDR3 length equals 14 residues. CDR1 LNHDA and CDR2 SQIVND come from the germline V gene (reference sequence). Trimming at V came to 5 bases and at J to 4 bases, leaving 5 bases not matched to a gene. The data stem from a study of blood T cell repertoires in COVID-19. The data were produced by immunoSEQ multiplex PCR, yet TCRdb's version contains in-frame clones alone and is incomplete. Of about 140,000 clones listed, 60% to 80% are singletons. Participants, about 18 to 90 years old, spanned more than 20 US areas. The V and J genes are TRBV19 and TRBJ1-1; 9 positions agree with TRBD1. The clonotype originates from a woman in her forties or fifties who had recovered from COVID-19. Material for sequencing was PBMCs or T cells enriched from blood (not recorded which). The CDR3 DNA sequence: TGTGCCAGTAGTGAACAGGGGGCTGGCACTGAAGCTTTCTTT. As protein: CASSEQGAGTEAFF.